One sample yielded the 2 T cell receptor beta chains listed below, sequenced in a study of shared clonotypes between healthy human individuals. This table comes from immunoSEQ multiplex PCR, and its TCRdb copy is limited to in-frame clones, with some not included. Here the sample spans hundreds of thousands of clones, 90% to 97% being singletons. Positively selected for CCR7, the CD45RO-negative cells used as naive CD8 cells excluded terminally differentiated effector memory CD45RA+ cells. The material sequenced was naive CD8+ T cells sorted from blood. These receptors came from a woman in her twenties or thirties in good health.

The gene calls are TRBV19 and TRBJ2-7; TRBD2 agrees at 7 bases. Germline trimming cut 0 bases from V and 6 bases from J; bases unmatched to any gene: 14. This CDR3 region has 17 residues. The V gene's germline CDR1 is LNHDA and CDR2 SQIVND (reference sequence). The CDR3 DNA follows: TGTGCCAGTAGTATAGATCCCGTTTGGCGGGAGTCGCGCGAGCAGTACTTC. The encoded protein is CASSIDPVWRESREQYF.

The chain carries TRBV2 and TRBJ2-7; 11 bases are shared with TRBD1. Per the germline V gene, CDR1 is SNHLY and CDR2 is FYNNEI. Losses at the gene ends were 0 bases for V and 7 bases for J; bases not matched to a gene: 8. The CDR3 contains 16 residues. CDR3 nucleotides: TGTGCCAGCAGTGAAGCGGGAGGACAGGGGGCTCGGGAGCAGTACTTC. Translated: CASSEAGGQGAREQYF.